These 25 T cell receptor beta chains were sequenced from one sample in a study of patients and donors after allogeneic stem cell transplantation. TCRdb independently ran MiXCR on the RT-PCR reads; one entry per CDR3 protein. In the table there are over 65,000 distinct CDR3 sequences, around 27% of which are singletons. Specimen: blood, either unsorted or a sorted T cell fraction (not recorded which). These TCRs come from a human donor who was either an allogeneic HSCT recipient or a stem cell or donor lymphocyte infusion donor (not recorded which). It is not recorded whose cells these are; they may come from a transplant donor.

A few counts support this clonotype. The gene calls are TRBV7-9 and TRBJ2-7; TRBD1 might be the D (6 bases). Trimming pared 1 base from V and 3 bases from J, leaving 10 bases between. Per germline, CDR1 SEHNR and CDR2 FQNEAQ (reference sequence). The CDR3 is 14 residues long. The CDR3 is CASSLGGRGYEQYF. CDR3 nucleotides: TGTGCCAGCAGCTTAGGAGGCAGGGGCTACGAGCAGTACTTC.

This clonotype has ten or more counts. The V and J genes are TRBV12-3 or TRBV12-4 and TRBJ1-5; TRBD1 matches 9 bases. The CDR3 has 17 residues. Trimming cost V 3 bases and J 1 base; bases outside gene matches: 7. CDR3 sequence (DNA): TGTGCCAGCAGTTTGTCCCCGACAGGGGGGAGCAATCAGCCCCAGCATTTT. This codes for CASSLSPTGGSNQPQHF.

This sequence joins TRBV11-2 and TRBJ2-1; possibly TRBD2 for D (6 bases). The CDR3 totals 15 residues. The V end lost 6 bases, the J end lost 2 bases, and 14 bases lay between the germline ends. CDR1 and CDR2 (germline): SGHAT, FQNNGV. The DNA of the CDR3 is TGTGCCAGCAGACCAGCGGGCCCAGCCTACAATGAGCAGTTCTTC. This gives the protein CASRPAGPAYNEQFF. The full variable domain, in which reference TRBV11-2 and TRBJ2-1 provide the parts outside the CDR3, is EAGVAQSPRYKIIEKRQSVAFWCNPISGHATLYWYQQILGQGPKLLIQFQNNGVVDDSQLPKDRFSAERLKGVDSTLKIQPAKLEDSAVYLCASRPAGPAYNEQFFGPGTRLTVL.

This clonotype has more than one count but fewer than ten. This chain links TRBV3-1 with TRBJ2-5; no clear D. CDR3 length: 16 residues. The V gene lost 1 base and the J gene lost 5 bases, with 17 bases spanning the gap. Germline values: CDR1 LGHDT, CDR2 YNNKEL (reference sequence). CDR3 nucleotides: TGTGCCAGCAGCCAAGCAGCTTTAAGGGCCAGGGAGACCCAGTACTTC. It encodes CASSQAALRARETQYF.

This sequence joins TRBV30 and TRBJ2-7, with 7 nucleotides matching TRBD2. This CDR3 has 14 residues. Trimming removed 3 bases from V and 3 bases from J; junction bases left unmatched: 8. The germline V gene has CDR1 GTSNPN and CDR2 SVGIG (reference sequence). The CDR3 here is CAWRSPSGVYEQYF. CDR3 coding DNA: TGTGCCTGGAGATCTCCTAGCGGAGTCTACGAGCAGTACTTC.

The table lists this clonotype with a few counts. One junction end does not reproduce the germline sequence, and a read error may be involved. The CDR3 reads CASSLGVRGQWRF. CDR3 nucleotide sequence: TGTGCCAGCAGCTTAGGAGTACGGGGACAGTGGAGGTTC. The chain recombines TRBV7-9 with TRBJ2-1; 7 nucleotides agree with TRBD1. CDR1 is SEHNR, CDR2 FQNEAQ, per germline (reference sequence). This CDR3 spans 13 amino acids. The full variable domain, its missing parts supplied by reference TRBV7-9 and TRBJ2-1, is DTGVSQNPRHKITKRGQNVTFRCDPISEHNRLYWYRQTLGQGPEFLTYFQNEAQLEKSRLLSDRFSAERPKGSFSTLEIQRTEQGDSAMYLCASSLGVRGQWRFGPGTRLTVL.

V and J are TRBV19 and TRBJ1-5; perhaps TRBD1 as D (6 bases). The CDR3 length is 16 residues. Trimming left V 2 bases short and J 1 base short, with 12 bases between. CDR1 and CDR2 from the germline V gene are LNHDA and SQIVND (reference sequence). In DNA, the CDR3 is TGTGCCAGTAGTATAAAACTGGGGGCAAGCAATCAGCCCCAGCATTTT. Translating gives CASSIKLGASNQPQHF.

This clonotype has only a few counts. The rearrangement uses TRBV11-2 and TRBJ1-5; possibly TRBD1 for D (5 bases). Per the germline V gene, CDR1 is SGHAT and CDR2 is FQNNGV. V gave up 5 bases and J gave up 5 bases, with 10 bases separating them. The CDR3 extends over 13 amino acids. The chain's CDR3 is CASSLSGYQPQHF. As DNA, the CDR3 is TGTGCCAGCAGCCTATCAGGGTATCAGCCCCAGCATTTT.

In its sample, this clonotype was seen a few times. V usage is TRBV10-3 and J usage is TRBJ1-2; possibly TRBD1 for D (6 bases). V lost 3 bases and J lost 7, with 18 bases in between. Germline V gene data show CDR1 as ENHRY and CDR2 as SYGVKD. The CDR3 contains 15 residues. CDR3 coding DNA: TGTGCCATCAGTGACCTCGGGGGCGGTTGGTCTGGCTACACCTTC. It yields the protein CAISDLGGGWSGYTF.

This clonotype was seen only once. The chain employs TRBV20-1 and TRBJ2-7; D unclear. Germline CDR1 and CDR2: DFQATT and SNEGSKA (reference sequence). The CDR3 is 12 residues long. V gave up 4 bases and J gave up 1 base, with 8 bases separating them. This chain's CDR3 is CSANYDSYEQYF. The CDR3 DNA reads TGCAGTGCTAATTACGATTCCTACGAGCAGTACTTC.

This clonotype has just a few counts. The genes are TRBV6-6 and TRBJ1-2, with 7 bases aligning to TRBD1. The trim removed 6 bases at V and 5 bases at J, leaving 12 bases unmatched. The CDR3 length is 15 residues. Germline V gives CDR1 MNHNY, CDR2 SVGAGI (reference sequence). In DNA, the CDR3 is TGTGCCAGCAGATTGGACACAGGGGATTGGTATGGCTACACCTTC. Amino acid sequence: CASRLDTGDWYGYTF.

This clonotype was detected a few times. V and J are TRBV2 and TRBJ1-5, with 10 nucleotides matching TRBD1. The germline CDR1 and CDR2 sequences are SNHLY and FYNNEI. The CDR3 consists of 15 residues. The V gene end was trimmed by 6 bases and the J gene end by 6 bases; junction bases not matched to a gene: 8. CDR3 sequence: CASRADRGIFQPQHF. The CDR3 coding sequence is TGTGCCAGCAGGGCGGACAGGGGGATTTTTCAGCCCCAGCATTTT.

The table lists this clonotype with a few counts. The rearrangement uses TRBV5-5 and TRBJ2-7; possible D gene TRBD2, 6 bases. This CDR3 region has 13 residues. In germline, CDR1 is SGHKS, CDR2 YYEKEE (reference sequence). Trimming pared 0 bases from V and 6 bases from J, leaving 10 bases between. CDR3 sequence reads: CASSLAGGVEQYF. The DNA for the CDR3 is TGTGCCAGCAGCTTGGCTGGAGGGGTCGAGCAGTACTTC.

The chain recombines TRBV7-6 with TRBJ2-1, with TRBD1 matching over 8 bases. This CDR3 contains 16 residues. Germline V lookup: CDR1 SGHVS, CDR2 FNYEAQ. Trimming removed 0 bases from V and 7 bases from J; junction bases left unmatched: 8. The CDR3 DNA reads as TGTGCCAGCAGCTTAGCGTTATTGACAGGGGAGAATGAGCAGTTCTTC. This sequence encodes CASSLALLTGENEQFF.

This chain uses TRBV7-2 with TRBJ1-5; D is uncertain. The germline V gene encodes CDR1 SGHTA and CDR2 FQGNSA. With 5 bases removed from V and 2 bases from J, the gap between germline ends came to 16 bases. CDR3 length equals 16 residues. The CDR3 sequence is CASSLGLIGGNQPQHF. The CDR3 DNA is TGTGCCAGCAGCCTCGGACTCATCGGTGGCAATCAGCCCCAGCATTTT.

This chain links TRBV5-6 with TRBJ1-1; the D is unclear. The CDR3 covers 16 residues. V shed 1 base and J shed 0 bases, with 13 bases lying between them. Germline loops: CDR1 SGHDT, CDR2 YYEEEE. The CDR3: CASSLFRRTMNTEAFF. CDR3 in DNA: TGTGCCAGCAGCTTGTTTCGACGGACCATGAACACTGAAGCTTTCTTT.

This clonotype was detected only a few times. The rearrangement joins TRBV20-1 to TRBJ2-3; 7 positions agree with TRBD1. CDR3 length equals 14 residues. The junction had 4 bases not matched to a gene; V was cut back by 0 bases and J by 4 bases. Germline V gene sequence: CDR1 DFQATT, CDR2 SNEGSKA (reference sequence). The CDR3 loop reads CSARDAQGADTQYF. CDR3 bases: TGCAGTGCTAGAGACGCTCAGGGGGCAGATACGCAGTATTTT.

This clonotype was seen more than once but under ten times. It is unclear where the CDR3 begins or ends on the DNA, so no DNA is shown, and the CDR3 is as TCRdb lists it. The chain links TRBV7-5 to TRBJ2-3. TRBV7-5 constitutes a pseudogene. The CDR3 region is 17 residues in length, termini included. The CDR3 loop is CISVPEAYTPSTDTQYF.

The CDR3 DNA reads TGTGCCAGCAGTCCACAGGTCGGCCCTTACAATGAGCAGTTCTTC. Protein: CASSPQVGPYNEQFF. The chain joins TRBV12-3 or TRBV12-4 to TRBJ2-1; TRBD1 might be the D (5 bases). V was clipped by 5 bases and J by 4 bases, with 15 bases between them. The CDR3 has 15 amino acids.

The V call is TRBV12-3 or TRBV12-4, the J call TRBJ2-1; TRBD1 matches at 7 bases. With V trimmed by 6 bases and J by 7 bases, 12 bases remained unmatched. This CDR3 is built from 15 residues. CDR3 protein: CASSLPGTALNEQFF. Written as DNA, the CDR3 is TGTGCCAGCAGCCTCCCGGGGACAGCCTTGAATGAGCAGTTCTTC.

The chain joins TRBV27 to TRBJ2-1; TRBD2 aligns across 13 bases. After removal of 1 base from V and 9 bases from J, the junction contained 12 bases not matched to a gene. The CDR3 contains 18 residues. Germline assignment: CDR1 MNHEY and CDR2 SMNVEV (reference sequence). The CDR3 DNA sequence: TGTGCCAGCAGTTTATTGGGTGAACTAGCGGGAGGGCCCGGTGAGCAGTTCTTC. This gives the protein CASSLLGELAGGPGEQFF.

The rearrangement joins TRBV11-3 to TRBJ1-1; 7 positions match TRBD1. Germline-derived CDR1 and CDR2 are SGHNT and YENEEA. This CDR3 has 13 residues. J gave up 4 bases and V 5 bases, and 4 bases lay outside the gene matches. The CDR3: CASSPGGLTEAFF. The CDR3 DNA reads as TGTGCCAGCAGCCCAGGGGGGCTCACTGAAGCTTTCTTT.

The V call is TRBV12-3 or TRBV12-4, the J call TRBJ2-4; D might be TRBD2 (7 bases). The CDR3 runs to 15 residues. The V and J ends lost 6 bases and 7 bases respectively, with 19 bases between them. The CDR3 is CASSPPLGGGNIQYF. CDR3 DNA: TGTGCCAGCAGCCCTCCCCTGGGAGGGGGGAACATTCAGTACTTC.

Written as DNA, the CDR3 is TGCGCCAGCAGTCGTCCTCTCGGTACTAGCGCCTACAATGAGCAGTTCTTC. Protein product: CASSRPLGTSAYNEQFF. This chain connects TRBV5-1 to TRBJ2-1; TRBD2 matches at 7 bases. CDR3 length: 17 residues. V lost 5 bases and J lost 2; bases outside the gene matches: 13. CDR1 is SGHRS and CDR2 is YFSETQ in the germline V gene.

This chain connects TRBV3-1 to TRBJ1-1; no clear D. Trimming took off 2 bases at V and 0 bases at J, with 13 bases between the two ends. There are 16 residues in the CDR3. Germline-derived CDR1 and CDR2 are LGHDT and YNNKEL (reference sequence). The CDR3 spells CASSQLGERLNTEAFF. CDR3 nucleotide sequence: TGTGCCAGCAGCCAACTTGGGGAACGGCTGAACACTGAAGCTTTCTTT.